This TCR beta chain was captured in a study of cytomegalovirus exposure and HLA in healthy donors. Concerning this clone itself: Its target is unknown.

Assay used: immunoSEQ multiplex PCR; TCRdb lists only in-frame clones, some missing. This sample yields roughly 130,000 clones, of which roughly 86% are seen a single time; less than 1.5% belongs to the top ten. Study findings and constraints: Cytomegalovirus association was assigned to approximately 160 TCR beta chains. Rarity characterized most TCR sequences, yet some public TCRs appeared in many donors.

This CDR3 contains 15 residues. The V gene lost 4 bases and the J gene lost 8 bases, with 19 bases spanning the gap. Germline lookup yields CDR1 SGHDT and CDR2 YYEEEE. The chain employs TRBV5-6 and TRBJ1-5, with D possibly matching TRBD1 (5 bases). Sequencing was done on a sample of PBMCs. This sequence was found in a man aged 25 to 45 in good health and CMV-seronegative. The CDR3 coding sequence is TGTGCCAGCAGCCTTACACAGACAGCAGGTGAGCCCCAGCATTTT. Protein product: CASSLTQTAGEPQHF.